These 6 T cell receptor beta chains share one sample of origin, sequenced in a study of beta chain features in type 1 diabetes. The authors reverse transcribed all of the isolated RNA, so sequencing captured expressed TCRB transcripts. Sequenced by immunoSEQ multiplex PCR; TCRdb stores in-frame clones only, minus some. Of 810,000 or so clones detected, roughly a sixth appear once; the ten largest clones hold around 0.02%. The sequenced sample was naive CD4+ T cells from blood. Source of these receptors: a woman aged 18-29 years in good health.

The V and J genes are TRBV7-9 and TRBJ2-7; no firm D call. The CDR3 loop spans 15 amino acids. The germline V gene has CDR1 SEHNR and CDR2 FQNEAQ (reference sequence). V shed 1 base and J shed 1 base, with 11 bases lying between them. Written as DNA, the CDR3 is TGTGCCAGCAGCTTAGTGGGTTGGGGTTCCTACGAGCAGTACTTC. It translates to CASSLVGWGSYEQYF. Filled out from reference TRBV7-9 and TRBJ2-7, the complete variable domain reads DTGVSQNPRHKITKRGQNVTFRCDPISEHNRLYWYRQTLGQGPEFLTYFQNEAQLEKSRLLSDRFSAERPKGSFSTLEIQRTEQGDSAMYLCASSLVGWGSYEQYFGPGTRLTVT.

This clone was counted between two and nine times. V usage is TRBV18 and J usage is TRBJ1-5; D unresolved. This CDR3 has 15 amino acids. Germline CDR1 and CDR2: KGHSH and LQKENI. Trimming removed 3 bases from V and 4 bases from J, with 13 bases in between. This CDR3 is CASSPDRGSNQPQHF. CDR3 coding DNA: TGTGCCAGCTCACCGGACCGGGGATCGAATCAGCCCCAGCATTTT.

The CDR3 nucleotides are TGTGCCAGCAACCTCGGGACATCTTATGGCTACACCTTC. This gives the protein CASNLGTSYGYTF. J is TRBJ1-2 and V is TRBV5-6; D possibly corresponds to TRBD1 (6 bases). Trimming took off 6 bases at V and 5 bases at J, with 14 bases between the two ends. Germline V gene lookup returns CDR1 SGHDT and CDR2 YYEEEE. This CDR3 has 13 amino acids.

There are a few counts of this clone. This CDR3 reads CASRSGKANTGELFF. CDR3 DNA sequence: TGTGCCAGCAGAAGTGGGAAGGCGAACACCGGGGAGCTGTTTTTT. The chain joins TRBV6-1 to TRBJ2-2; D ambiguous. This CDR3 has 15 amino acids. Trimming stripped 6 bases from V and 0 bases from J, with 11 bases between. Germline CDR1 and CDR2: MNHNS and SASEGT.

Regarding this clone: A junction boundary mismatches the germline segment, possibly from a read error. The CDR3 nucleotides read TGTGCCAGCAGTTACTCGACCAGCGGGAGTAGAAACATTCAGTACTTC. Translation: CASSYSTSGSRNIQYF. The rearrangement links TRBV10-3 to TRBJ2-4, with TRBD2 identical over 8 bases. The germline V gene has CDR1 ENHRY and CDR2 SYGVKD. The CDR3 has 16 residues.

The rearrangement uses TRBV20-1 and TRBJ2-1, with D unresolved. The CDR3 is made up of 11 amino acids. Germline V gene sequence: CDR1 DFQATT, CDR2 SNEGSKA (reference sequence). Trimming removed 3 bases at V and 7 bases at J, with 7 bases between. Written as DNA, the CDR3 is TGCAGTGCTAGTGCCGCGAATGAGCAGTTCTTC. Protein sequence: CSASAANEQFF.